These 29 T cell receptor beta chains were sequenced from one sample in a study of lymphopenia after photon versus proton radiotherapy. Sequencing used immunoSEQ multiplex PCR; TCRdb keeps in-frame clones, though not all of them. The data contain 65,000 to 85,000 clones, roughly 90% of them singletons. The material was peripheral blood, obtained from a patient treated with photon-based radiotherapy. The receptors shown here come from a woman in her thirties or forties with cholangiocarcinoma.

This CDR3 is CASSLAPTRDEQYF. The CDR3 region has the DNA TGTGCCAGCAGCCTCGCCCCTACCAGGGACGAGCAGTACTTC. The rearrangement links TRBV27 to TRBJ2-7; D is perhaps TRBD1 (5 bases). V lost 6 bases to trimming and J lost 5 bases, with 17 bases between them. Per the germline V gene, CDR1 is MNHEY and CDR2 is SMNVEV (reference sequence). The CDR3 sequence is 14 residues long.

The rearrangement links TRBV28 to TRBJ1-2; possible D gene TRBD1, 6 bases. Trimming removed 4 bases at V and 2 bases at J, with 17 bases between. Germline V gene data show CDR1 as MDHEN and CDR2 as SYDVKM. The CDR3 length is 16 residues. CDR3 loop: CASSSPSPQGNYGYTF. In nucleotides, the CDR3 is TGTGCCAGCAGTTCACCCTCCCCCCAGGGGAACTATGGCTACACCTTC.

The gene calls are TRBV4-3 and TRBJ2-3; possibly TRBD1 or TRBD2 for D (5 bases each). Trimming took 4 bases from V and 3 from J, leaving 11 bases between them. The germline V gene encodes CDR1 LGHNA and CDR2 YSLEER. The CDR3 is 14 residues long. CDR3 in DNA: TGCGCCAGCAGCCGCCGGGGCGGGACAGATACGCAGTATTTT. This encodes CASSRRGGTDTQYF.

The gene calls are TRBV4-1 and TRBJ2-7; TRBD1 agrees at 9 bases. Germline V gene sequence: CDR1 MGHRA, CDR2 YSYEKL. The CDR3 is 14 amino acids. Germline trimming cut 5 bases from V and 4 bases from J; bases unmatched to any gene: 6. DNA of the CDR3: TGCGCCAGCAGCGAGGGACAGGGAAGTTACGAGCAGTACTTC. It codes for CASSEGQGSYEQYF.

V gene TRBV6-1 combines with J gene TRBJ2-7, with 7 bases identical to TRBD1. The CDR3 contains 16 residues. Germline V lookup: CDR1 MNHNS, CDR2 SASEGT. Trimming removed 2 bases from V and 11 bases from J; junction bases left unmatched: 18. The CDR3 DNA is TGTGCCAGCAGTGAAAGGAAAAAAAGGGACAGCTTTGAGGAGTACTTC. It is translated as CASSERKKRDSFEEYF.

The gene calls are TRBV19 and TRBJ2-4; D may be TRBD2 (6 bases). This CDR3 is built from 17 residues. The V and J ends lost 1 base and 4 bases respectively, with 17 bases between them. Looked up from germline, CDR1 is LNHDA and CDR2 is SQIVND (reference sequence). The CDR3 region has the DNA TGTGCCAGTAGTATAGGGGGCAGTAGCGGTAGGAAAAACATTCAGTACTTC. This gives the protein CASSIGGSSGRKNIQYF.

The chain is built from TRBV30 and TRBJ1-2, with D unclear. The CDR3 is made up of 12 amino acids. Germline-derived CDR1 and CDR2 are GTSNPN and SVGIG (reference sequence). V was trimmed by 2 bases and J by 5 bases, leaving 9 bases between them. The DNA of the CDR3 is TGTGCCTGGAGTTTGTCCGGGTATGGCTACACCTTC. This gives the protein CAWSLSGYGYTF.

CDR3 sequence: CASSVGLREDTQYF. In DNA form, the CDR3 reads TGTGCCAGCAGCGTAGGGTTGCGGGAGGATACGCAGTATTTT. V usage is TRBV9 and J usage is TRBJ2-3; TRBD2 aligns across 7 bases. The V segment lost 0 bases and the J segment 6 bases; nucleotides outside the gene matches: 4. Germline-derived CDR1 and CDR2 are SGDLS and YYNGEE. This CDR3 region has 14 residues.

The V call is TRBV30, the J call TRBJ1-1; 8 bases are shared with TRBD1. The germline V gene encodes CDR1 GTSNPN and CDR2 SVGIG (reference sequence). Unmatched junction bases numbered 15, after V lost 2 bases and J lost 4 bases. CDR3 length equals 17 residues. The CDR3 sequence: CAWSKVRGREGVTEAFF. For the CDR3, the DNA is TGTGCCTGGAGTAAGGTCAGGGGGCGAGAAGGGGTCACTGAAGCTTTCTTT.

This chain joins TRBV2 and TRBJ2-5, with 8 bases aligning to TRBD2. This CDR3 has 14 residues. The germline V gene encodes CDR1 SNHLY and CDR2 FYNNEI. Trimming at V came to 7 bases and at J to 2 bases, leaving 6 bases not matched to a gene. CDR3 region: CASKEASGQETQYF. In DNA form, the CDR3 reads TGTGCCAGCAAGGAGGCTAGCGGGCAAGAGACCCAGTACTTC.

CDR3 DNA: TGTGCCAGCAGCTTAGGTATGGACACTGAAGCTTTCTTT. Translated, it gives CASSLGMDTEAFF. This chain joins TRBV7-3 and TRBJ1-1; D not certain. V was clipped by 2 bases and J by 3 bases, with 7 bases between them. The CDR3 consists of 13 residues. Germline V lookup: CDR1 SGHTA, CDR2 FQGTGA. The entire variable domain, with the rest obtained from reference TRBV7-3 and TRBJ1-1, is as follows: GAGVSQTPSNKVTEKGKYVELRCDPISGHTALYWYRQSLGQGPEFLIYFQGTGAADDSGLPNDRFFAVRPEGSVSTLKIQRTERGDSAVYLCASSLGMDTEAFFGQGTRLTVV.

This chain links TRBV9 with TRBJ1-2; 8 bases align to TRBD1. The CDR3 consists of 16 residues. From germline, CDR1 is SGDLS and CDR2 YYNGEE. Germline trimming cut 3 bases from V and 0 bases from J; bases unmatched to any gene: 7. CDR3: CASSAGDRSSNYGYTF. The DNA for the CDR3 is TGTGCCAGCAGCGCAGGGGACAGGTCGTCTAACTATGGCTACACCTTC.

Details on this clone: Sequence at one end of the junction differs from germline and may be a read error. V is TRBV11-2 and J is TRBJ1-6; no reliable D call. CDR3 size: 14 residues. Per the germline V gene, CDR1 is SGHAT and CDR2 is FQNNGV. The CDR3 here is CASSIEGRNSPLHF. Here the CDR3 DNA reads TGTGCCAGCAGCATAGAAGGCAGGAATTCACCCCTCCACTTT.

This clone has only one observation. The chain recombines TRBV13 with TRBJ1-1; possible D gene TRBD1, 6 bases. Trimming pared 5 bases from V and 1 base from J, leaving 14 bases between. The germline gives CDR1 PRHDT, CDR2 FYEKMQ (reference sequence). CDR3 length: 15 amino acids. CDR3 amino acids: CASSPQGGENTEAFF. The DNA of the CDR3 is TGTGCCAGCAGCCCACAGGGAGGGGAGAACACTGAAGCTTTCTTT.

The chain uses TRBV9 and TRBJ2-3; D perhaps matches TRBD2 (7 bases). V was pared by 0 bases and J by 3 bases, with 14 bases between. Germline CDR1 is SGDLS and CDR2 is YYNGEE. CDR3 size: 16 residues. This CDR3 is CASSVGEGGRTDTQYF. CDR3 DNA sequence: TGTGCCAGCAGCGTAGGAGAGGGGGGGCGTACAGATACGCAGTATTTT.

V is TRBV11-3 and J is TRBJ1-6, with TRBD1 as a possible D gene (5 bases). The germline V gene encodes CDR1 SGHNT and CDR2 YENEEA. V lost 5 bases, J lost 10 bases, and 12 bases lay in between. The CDR3 spans 13 residues. CDR3 sequence: CASSKDGGSPLHF. CDR3 bases: TGTGCCAGCAGCAAAGACGGGGGATCACCCCTCCACTTT.

The genes are TRBV5-1 and TRBJ1-2; 9 bases are shared with TRBD1. Germline V CDR1 and CDR2: SGHRS, YFSETQ. This CDR3 region has 17 residues. V shed 3 bases, J shed 1 base, and the junction held 10 bases outside the gene matches. The CDR3 reads CASSSSTGTGFNYGYTF. CDR3 sequence (DNA): TGCGCCAGCAGCTCAAGTACCGGGACAGGGTTTAACTATGGCTACACCTTC.

V is TRBV6-1 and J is TRBJ1-2; D remains unclear. The germline V gene encodes CDR1 MNHNS and CDR2 SASEGT. This CDR3 spans 13 amino acids. V was trimmed by 2 bases and J by 9 bases, leaving 13 bases between them. The DNA of the CDR3 is TGTGCCAGCAGTGAACCTACTTTCGGACGCTACACCTTC. Translating it yields CASSEPTFGRYTF.

This chain connects TRBV6-6 to TRBJ1-4, with D perhaps matching TRBD1 (5 bases). The germline V gene encodes CDR1 MNHNY and CDR2 SVGAGI (reference sequence). The V end was cut by 5 bases, the J end by 5 bases, with 15 bases between. This CDR3 contains 15 residues. As DNA, the CDR3 is TGTGCCAGCAGTGAGCAGGGCAGGGTGAATGAAAAACTGTTTTTT. The encoded protein is CASSEQGRVNEKLFF.

The chain carries TRBV29-1 and TRBJ2-3; D gene ambiguous. The germline V and J ends were trimmed by 2 bases and 2 bases, with 5 bases remaining between them. CDR3 length: 12 amino acids. Germline-derived CDR1 and CDR2 are SQVTM and ANQGSEA. The CDR3 here is CSVELNTDTQYF. DNA for the CDR3: TGCAGCGTTGAACTTAACACAGATACGCAGTATTTT.

This sequence joins TRBV11-2 and TRBJ1-2, with D maybe TRBD1 (6 bases). Trimming took 5 bases from V and 4 from J, leaving 17 bases between them. Germline-derived CDR1 and CDR2 are SGHAT and FQNNGV. This CDR3 has 15 residues. CDR3 bases: TGTGCCAGCAGCCCCGGCGAGGGGGGGATCTATGGCTACACCTTC. It specifies CASSPGEGGIYGYTF. Looking up the rest from reference TRBV11-2 and TRBJ1-2 gives the full variable domain: EAGVAQSPRYKIIEKRQSVAFWCNPISGHATLYWYQQILGQGPKLLIQFQNNGVVDDSQLPKDRFSAERLKGVDSTLKIQPAKLEDSAVYLCASSPGEGGIYGYTFGSGTRLTVV.

The V call is TRBV2, the J call TRBJ2-7, with a tentative D call TRBD2 (5 bases). Trimming shortened V by 5 bases and J by 4 bases, and 24 bases separated the two germline ends. CDR1 and CDR2 (germline): SNHLY, FYNNEI. This CDR3 is 17 amino acids long. The DNA for the CDR3 is TGTGCCAGCAGTAGGGAGTGGCGCAGTCAAGAAGGGTACGAGCAGTACTTC. This gives the protein CASSREWRSQEGYEQYF.

Here the CDR3 reads CASSLAGGLSTDTQYF. The CDR3 nucleotides are TGTGCCAGCAGCTTAGCAGGAGGGTTGAGCACAGATACGCAGTATTTT. V and J are TRBV7-9 and TRBJ2-3; weak D call: TRBD2 (6 bases). This CDR3 has 16 amino acids. Trimming took 0 bases from V and 0 from J, leaving 10 bases between them. Germline V gene sequence: CDR1 SEHNR, CDR2 FQNEAQ (reference sequence).

Concerning this clone itself: Its ends do not fully match the called genes, so a read error is possible. The chain joins TRBV11-2 to TRBJ1-1; 7 bases align to TRBD1. There are 14 residues in the CDR3. Per the germline V gene, CDR1 is SGHAT and CDR2 is FQNNGV. The CDR3 DNA reads as TGTGCCAGCAGCCTAGAGAGGGGGCGGTTGGGGCCCTCCTGG. It yields the protein CASSLERGRLGPSW.

V gene TRBV7-2 combines with J gene TRBJ2-1; D gene unclear. CDR1 is SGHTA, CDR2 FQGNSA, per germline. This CDR3 is 13 amino acids long. V lost 4 bases to trimming and J lost 6 bases, with 10 bases between them. Here the CDR3 reads CASSSRVRNEQFF. For the CDR3, the DNA is TGTGCCAGCAGCTCTAGAGTTCGCAATGAGCAGTTCTTC.

J is TRBJ2-2 and V is TRBV5-4; D is unclear. Per germline, CDR1 SGHNT and CDR2 YYREEE (reference sequence). The V gene lost 0 bases and the J gene lost 6 bases, with 6 bases spanning the gap. The length of the CDR3 is 13 residues. The CDR3 DNA reads TGTGCCAGCAGCTTGGAAATTCCCGGGGAGCTGTTTTTT. Residues: CASSLEIPGELFF. Variable domain in full (rest from reference TRBV5-4 and TRBJ2-2): ETGVTQSPTHLIKTRGQQVTLRCSSQSGHNTVSWYQQALGQGPQFIFQYYREEENGRGNFPPRFSGLQFPNYSSELNVNALELDDSALYLCASSLEIPGELFFGEGSRLTVL.

In nucleotides, the CDR3 is TGTGCCAGCAGCGGGACGAACACTGAAGCTTTCTTT. Encoded protein: CASSGTNTEAFF. The V and J genes are TRBV2 and TRBJ1-1, with D perhaps TRBD1 (5 bases). The CDR3 consists of 12 residues. Germline V CDR1 and CDR2: SNHLY, FYNNEI. Trimming pared 6 bases from V and 1 base from J, leaving 6 bases between.

The CDR3 region is CASSLLDRETEAFF. CDR3 in DNA: TGTGCCAGCAGCTTGCTCGACAGGGAGACTGAAGCTTTCTTT. The rearrangement joins TRBV7-9 to TRBJ1-1, with TRBD1 identical over 7 bases. The germline gives CDR1 SEHNR, CDR2 FQNEAQ (reference sequence). With 3 bases clipped from V and 5 bases from J, the junction kept 6 bases outside the gene matches. This CDR3 has 14 residues.

The rearrangement links TRBV5-8 to TRBJ1-3, with a weak D call TRBD1 (5 bases). The germline V gene encodes CDR1 SGHTS and CDR2 YDEGEE. This CDR3 has 13 residues. Trimming pared 0 bases from V and 9 bases from J, leaving 10 bases between. For the CDR3, the DNA is TGTGCCAGCAGCTTGGCCCGGGGGGGCACCATATATTTT. It translates to CASSLARGGTIYF.